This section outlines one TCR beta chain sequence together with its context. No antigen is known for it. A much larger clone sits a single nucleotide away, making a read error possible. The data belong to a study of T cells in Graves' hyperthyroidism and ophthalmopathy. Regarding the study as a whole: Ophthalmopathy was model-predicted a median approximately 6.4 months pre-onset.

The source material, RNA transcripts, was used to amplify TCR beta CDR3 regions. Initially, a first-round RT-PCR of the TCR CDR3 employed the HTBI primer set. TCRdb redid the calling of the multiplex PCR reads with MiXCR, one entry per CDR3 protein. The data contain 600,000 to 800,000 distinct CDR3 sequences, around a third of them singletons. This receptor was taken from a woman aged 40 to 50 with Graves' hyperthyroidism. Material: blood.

CDR3 sequence (DNA): TGCAGTGCTAGAGATCTCTTAGCGGGGGGAACCTACGACCAGTACTTC. This gives the protein CSARDLLAGGTYDQYF. The gene calls are TRBV20-1 and TRBJ2-7, with 10 bases lining up with TRBD2. Germline CDR1 is DFQATT and CDR2 is SNEGSKA (reference sequence). The CDR3 length is 16 residues.